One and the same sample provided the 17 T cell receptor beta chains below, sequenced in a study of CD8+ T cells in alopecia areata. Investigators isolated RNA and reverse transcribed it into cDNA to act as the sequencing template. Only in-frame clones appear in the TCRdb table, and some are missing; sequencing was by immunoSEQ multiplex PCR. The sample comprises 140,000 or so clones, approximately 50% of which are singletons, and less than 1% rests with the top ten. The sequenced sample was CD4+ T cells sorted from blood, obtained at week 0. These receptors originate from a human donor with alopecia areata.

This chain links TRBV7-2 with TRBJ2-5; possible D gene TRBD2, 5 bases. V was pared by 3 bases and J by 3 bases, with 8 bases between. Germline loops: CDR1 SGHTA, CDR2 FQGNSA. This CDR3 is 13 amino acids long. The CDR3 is CASSFTREETQYF. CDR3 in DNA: TGTGCCAGCAGCTTCACTAGGGAAGAGACCCAGTACTTC.

Written as DNA, the CDR3 is TGTGCCAGCAGCTTAGCTTTGAAGGATACGCAGTATTTT. Translated: CASSLALKDTQYF. The rearrangement uses TRBV7-8 and TRBJ2-3; D is unresolved. V was trimmed by 0 bases and J by 6 bases, leaving 7 bases between them. This CDR3 comprises 13 residues. Germline V gene data show CDR1 as SGHVS and CDR2 as FQNEAQ.

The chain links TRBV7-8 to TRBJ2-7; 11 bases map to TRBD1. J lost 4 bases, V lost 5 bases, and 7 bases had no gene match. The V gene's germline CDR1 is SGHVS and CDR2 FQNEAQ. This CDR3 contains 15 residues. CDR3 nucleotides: TGTGCCAGCAGCCCCCGAGGACAGGGGGCTTACGAGCAGTACTTC. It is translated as CASSPRGQGAYEQYF.

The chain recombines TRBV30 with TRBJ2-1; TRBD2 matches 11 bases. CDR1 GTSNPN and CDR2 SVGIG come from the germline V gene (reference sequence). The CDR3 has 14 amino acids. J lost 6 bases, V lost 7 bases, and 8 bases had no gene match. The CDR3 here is CAYREGLAGNEQFF. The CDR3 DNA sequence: TGTGCCTACCGAGAAGGACTAGCGGGCAATGAGCAGTTCTTC.

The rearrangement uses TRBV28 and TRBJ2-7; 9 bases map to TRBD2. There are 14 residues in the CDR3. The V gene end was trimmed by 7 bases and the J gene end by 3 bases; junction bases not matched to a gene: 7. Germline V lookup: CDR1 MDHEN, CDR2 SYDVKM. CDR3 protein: CASNFAGGGYEQYF. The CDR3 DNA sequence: TGTGCCAGCAACTTCGCGGGAGGGGGCTACGAGCAGTACTTC.

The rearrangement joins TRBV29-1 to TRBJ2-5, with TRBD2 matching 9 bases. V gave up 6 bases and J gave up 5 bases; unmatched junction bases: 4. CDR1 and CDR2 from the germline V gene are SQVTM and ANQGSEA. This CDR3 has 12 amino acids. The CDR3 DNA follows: TGCAGCGTGAGGACTAGCGCTGAGACCCAGTACTTC. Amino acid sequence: CSVRTSAETQYF.

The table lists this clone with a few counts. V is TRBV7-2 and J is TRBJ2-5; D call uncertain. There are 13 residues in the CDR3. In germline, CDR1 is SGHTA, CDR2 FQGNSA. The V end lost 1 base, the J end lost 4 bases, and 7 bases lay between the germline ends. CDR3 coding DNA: TGTGCCAGCAGCTTAGAACCCCGAGAGACCCAGTACTTC. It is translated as CASSLEPRETQYF.

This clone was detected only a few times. DNA for the CDR3: TGTGCCAGCAGCTTATCAGCTAACAATCAGCCCCAGCATTTT. It encodes CASSLSANNQPQHF. The V and J genes are TRBV7-6 and TRBJ1-5; D uncertain. Trimming took off 2 bases at V and 3 bases at J, with 8 bases between the two ends. The length of the CDR3 is 14 residues. CDR1 and CDR2 (germline): SGHVS, FNYEAQ.

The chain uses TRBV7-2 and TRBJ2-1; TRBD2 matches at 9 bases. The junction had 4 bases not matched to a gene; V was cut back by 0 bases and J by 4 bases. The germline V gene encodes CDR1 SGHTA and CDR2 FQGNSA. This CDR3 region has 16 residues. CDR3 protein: CASSLAFAGGYNEQFF. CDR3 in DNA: TGTGCCAGCAGCTTAGCGTTCGCGGGAGGGTACAATGAGCAGTTCTTC.

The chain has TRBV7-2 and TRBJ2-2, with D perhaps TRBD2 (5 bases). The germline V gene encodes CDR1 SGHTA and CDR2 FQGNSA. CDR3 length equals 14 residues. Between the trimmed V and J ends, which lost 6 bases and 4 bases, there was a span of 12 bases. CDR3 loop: CASRAVESTGELFF. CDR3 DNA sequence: TGTGCCAGCAGAGCGGTTGAGAGCACCGGGGAGCTGTTTTTT.

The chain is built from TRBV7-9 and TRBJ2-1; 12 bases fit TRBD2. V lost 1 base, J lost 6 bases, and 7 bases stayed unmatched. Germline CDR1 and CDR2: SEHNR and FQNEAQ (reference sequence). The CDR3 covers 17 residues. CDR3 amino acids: CASSLVTTSGRFNEQFF. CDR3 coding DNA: TGTGCCAGCAGCTTAGTAACGACTAGCGGGAGATTCAATGAGCAGTTCTTC.

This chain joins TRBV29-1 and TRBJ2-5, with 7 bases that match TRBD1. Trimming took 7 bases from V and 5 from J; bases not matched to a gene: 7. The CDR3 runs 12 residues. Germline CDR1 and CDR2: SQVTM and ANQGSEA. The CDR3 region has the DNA TGCAGCGGGGACAGTCCCGCGGAGACCCAGTACTTC. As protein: CSGDSPAETQYF. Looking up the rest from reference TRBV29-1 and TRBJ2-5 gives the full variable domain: SAVISQKPSRDICQRGTSLTIQCQVDSQVTMMFWYRQQPGQSLTLIATANQGSEATYESGFVIDKFPISRPNLTFSTLTVSNMSPEDSSIYLCSGDSPAETQYFGPGTRLLVL.

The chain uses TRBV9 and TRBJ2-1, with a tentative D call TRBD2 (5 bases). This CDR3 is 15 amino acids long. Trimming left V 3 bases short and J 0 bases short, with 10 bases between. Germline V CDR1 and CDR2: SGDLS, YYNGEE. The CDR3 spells CASSATGISYNEQFF. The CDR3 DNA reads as TGTGCCAGCAGCGCGACGGGGATCTCCTACAATGAGCAGTTCTTC. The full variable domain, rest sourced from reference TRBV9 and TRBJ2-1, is DSGVTQTPKHLITATGQRVTLRCSPRSGDLSVYWYQQSLDQGLQFLIQYYNGEERAKGNILERFSAQQFPDLHSELNLSSLELGDSALYFCASSATGISYNEQFFGPGTRLTVL.

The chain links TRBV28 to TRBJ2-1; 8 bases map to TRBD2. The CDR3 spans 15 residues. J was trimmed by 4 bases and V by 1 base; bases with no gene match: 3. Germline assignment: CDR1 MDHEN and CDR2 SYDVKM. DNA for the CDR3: TGTGCCAGCAGTTTATTGCGCGGGGGGTACAATGAGCAGTTCTTC. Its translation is CASSLLRGGYNEQFF.

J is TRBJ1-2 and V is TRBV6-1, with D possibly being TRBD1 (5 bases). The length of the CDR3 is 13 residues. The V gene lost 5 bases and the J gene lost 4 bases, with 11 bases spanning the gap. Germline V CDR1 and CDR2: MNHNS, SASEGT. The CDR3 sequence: CASSPGTGYGYTF. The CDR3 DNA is TGTGCCAGCAGTCCCGGGACGGGCTATGGCTACACCTTC.

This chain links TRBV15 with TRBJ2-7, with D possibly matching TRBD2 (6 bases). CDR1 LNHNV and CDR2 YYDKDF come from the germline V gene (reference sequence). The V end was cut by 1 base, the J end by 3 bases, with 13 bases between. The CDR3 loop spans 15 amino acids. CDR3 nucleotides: TGTGCCACCAGCAGAGGGTTTGGGACTTACTACGAGCAGTACTTC. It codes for CATSRGFGTYYEQYF.

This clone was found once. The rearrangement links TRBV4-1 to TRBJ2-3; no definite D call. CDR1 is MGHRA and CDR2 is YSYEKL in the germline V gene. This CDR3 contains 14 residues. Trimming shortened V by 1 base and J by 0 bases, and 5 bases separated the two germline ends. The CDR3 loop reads CASSQVQSTDTQYF. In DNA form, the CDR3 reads TGCGCCAGCAGCCAAGTCCAGAGCACAGATACGCAGTATTTT.